This is a list of T cell receptor beta chains from one sample in a study of T cell responses to AZD1222 COVID-19 vaccine. Measured with immunoSEQ multiplex PCR; TCRdb has only the in-frame clones, and not every one. Altogether over 90,000 clones are present, roughly 88% being singletons, with the ten largest covering 4% to 5.5%. This material consisted of peripheral blood, taken on day 0 of AZD1222 vaccination. All receptors derive from an adult in good health. The CDR3 runs from the conserved cysteine through the conserved F or W. A D gene is named only where the DNA matches it firmly. Some rows mark clone size as missing; the rest say once, few, many or name a class of expanded clone.

>TRBV21-1|-|-|TRBJ1-1
TGTGCCAGCACCCCCCTGGGGGTCTATGAAGCTTTCTTT
CASTPLGVYEAFF
>TRBV6-1|TRBD1|-|TRBJ2-3
TGTGCCAGCAGTGAAGATCCGGGACAGGGGACAGATACGCAGTATTTT
CASSEDPGQGTDTQYF
>TRBV10-1|-|-|TRBJ1-2
TGCGCCAGCAGTGGAACAGGGACCTATGGCTACACCTTC
CASSGTGTYGYTF
>TRBV7-8|TRBD2|-|TRBJ2-3
TGTGCCAGCAGCTTACCCTGGCGGGGGGACACAGATACGCAGTATTTT
CASSLPWRGDTDTQYF
>TRBV5-1|-|-|TRBJ1-4
TGCGCCAGCAGCTTGGGCAGAACAACTAATGAAAAACTGTTTTTT
CASSLGRTTNEKLFF
>TRBV3-1/TRBV3-2|-|once|TRBJ2-7
TGTGCCAGCAGCCAAGAGGAAATTAACAGACTCAGAACCCACGAGCAGTACTTC
CASSQEEINRLRTHEQYF
>TRBV7-2|-|-|TRBJ1-3
TGTGCCAGCAGCTTAGAAGTGATGACTGGAAACACCATATATTTT
CASSLEVMTGNTIYF
>TRBV2|TRBD1|-|TRBJ1-2
TGTGCCAGCTCCTCCACGGGACAGGGGCCCTATGGCTACACCTTC
CASSSTGQGPYGYTF
>TRBV6-5|-|-|TRBJ1-5
TGTGCCAGCAGTTCCTCCGGGACTTACAATCAGCCCCAGCATTTT
CASSSSGTYNQPQHF
>TRBV6-5|TRBD1|-|TRBJ1-3
TGTGCCAGCAGCCCACGACAGGGGCGAAACACCATATATTTT
CASSPRQGRNTIYF
>TRBV10-3|-|-|TRBJ1-6
TGTGCCATCAGTGAAGGCCTCCATTCACCCCTCCACTTT
CAISEGLHSPLHF
>TRBV7-6|TRBD2|-|TRBJ2-6
TGTGCCAGCAGGCGGGGGAGTTCTGGGGCCAACGTCCTGACTTTC
CASRRGSSGANVLTF
>TRBV19|-|-|TRBJ2-1
TGTGCCAGTACCATGGGCGGGAATGAGCAGTTCTTC
CASTMGGNEQFF
>TRBV5-4|-|-|TRBJ1-3
TGTGCCAGCAGCTTGGATGCCGGACGGGCTGGAAACACCATATATTTT
CASSLDAGRAGNTIYF
>TRBV18|-|-|TRBJ2-3
TGTGCCAGCTCACCACCGACAGATACGCAGTATTTT
CASSPPTDTQYF
>TRBV9|-|-|TRBJ1-1
TGTGCCAGCAGCCGCGGCGGGGCTGAAGCTTTCTTT
CASSRGGAEAFF
>TRBV30|-|-|TRBJ2-6
TGTGCCTTCAATCTGGGGGCCAACGTCCTGACTTTC
CAFNLGANVLTF
>TRBV11-2|TRBD2|-|TRBJ2-1
TGTGCCAGCAGCAGGGGACTAGCCTCCAATGAGCAGTTCTTC
CASSRGLASNEQFF
>TRBV7-2|TRBD1|-|TRBJ1-2
TGTGCCAGCAGCTTTGGGACAGGAGGTGGCTACACCTTC
CASSFGTGGGYTF
>TRBV12-3/TRBV12-4|-|-|TRBJ1-3
TGTGCCAGCAGTAACAGGGCTGGAAACACCATATATTTT
CASSNRAGNTIYF
>TRBV6-1|-|-|TRBJ1-6
TGTGCCAGCAGTGGAGCAGGGGATAATTCACCCCTCCACTTT
CASSGAGDNSPLHF
>TRBV7-9|TRBD1|-|TRBJ2-1
TGTGCCAGCAGGCAGACAGGGGGTCCCTACAATGAGCAGTTCTTC
CASRQTGGPYNEQFF
>TRBV4-1|-|-|TRBJ1-4
TGCGCCAGCAGCCATGTACCAGGGATTGAAAAACTGTTTTTT
CASSHVPGIEKLFF
>TRBV7-3|-|-|TRBJ2-1
TGTGCCAGCAGTCTCGCGGGGCCGGGTACCTACAATGAGCAGTTCTTC
CASSLAGPGTYNEQFF
>TRBV9|TRBD2|-|TRBJ2-1
TGTGCCAGCAGCGAGAAACGCGGGGGGACCTCCTACAATGAGCAGTTCTTC
CASSEKRGGTSYNEQFF
>TRBV6-1|-|-|TRBJ1-5
TGTGCCAGCAGTGACGGGAACAATCAGCCCCAGCATTTT
CASSDGNNQPQHF
>TRBV6-5|-|-|TRBJ1-2
TGTGCCAGCATCTTTATTACCAGCTATGGCTACACCTTC
CASIFITSYGYTF
>TRBV6-2/TRBV6-3|-|-|TRBJ2-1
TGTGCCAGCAGTTATTCGGGGCAGTTCTTC
CASSYSGQFF
>TRBV11-2|-|-|TRBJ1-3
TGTGCCAGCAGCAGGGGGTTGGCCGGAAACACCATATATTTT
CASSRGLAGNTIYF
>TRBV6-2/TRBV6-3|-|-|TRBJ2-1
TGTGCCAGCAGTCCCACTACGGGGGAGGCGTACAATGAGCAGTTCTTC
CASSPTTGEAYNEQFF
>TRBV5-1|-|-|TRBJ1-1
TGCGCCAGCAGCTTGGGGCCTCAGGGAACTGAAGCTTTCTTT
CASSLGPQGTEAFF
>TRBV30|TRBD2|-|TRBJ2-7
TGTGCCTGGAGTGGGACTAGCTACAGCGAGCAGTACTTC
CAWSGTSYSEQYF
>TRBV4-1|-|-|TRBJ1-1
TGCGCCAGCAGCCCCGAGGGGCGGGGAAACACTGAAGCTTTCTTT
CASSPEGRGNTEAFF
>TRBV5-6|-|-|TRBJ1-5
TGTGCCAGCAGCTTCGGATCTTATGAGCCCCAGCATTTT
CASSFGSYEPQHF
>TRBV5-6|-|-|TRBJ1-6
TGTGCCAGCAGCTTGGAGAGGAGCAATTCACCCCTCCACTTT
CASSLERSNSPLHF
>TRBV7-8|-|-|TRBJ1-2
TGTGCCAGCAGCGAGCGGGGCTGGGGCTACACCTTC
CASSERGWGYTF
>TRBV5-1|TRBD1|-|TRBJ1-4
TGCGCCAGCCGTTCTGGGACAGGGTTTGTCGCAACTAATGAAAAACTGTTTTTT
CASRSGTGFVATNEKLFF
>TRBV5-4|-|-|TRBJ2-7
TGTGCCAGCAGCTTGGACCACGGCTACGAGCAGTACTTC
CASSLDHGYEQYF
>TRBV5-1|-|-|TRBJ2-5
TGCGCCAGCCGATCCGGGATCACAAAGGAGACCCAGTACTTC
CASRSGITKETQYF
>TRBV11-2|TRBD1|-|TRBJ1-1
TGTGCCAGCAGCCAACGACAGGGGACTAACACTGAAGCTTTCTTT
CASSQRQGTNTEAFF
>TRBV19|-|-|TRBJ1-5
TGTGCCAGTAGTTTAGAAACGGGCAATCAGCCCCAGCATTTT
CASSLETGNQPQHF
>TRBV7-8|-|-|TRBJ1-4
TGTGCCAGCAGTCCGCGCCGGCGGGTTGAAAAACTGTTTTTT
CASSPRRRVEKLFF